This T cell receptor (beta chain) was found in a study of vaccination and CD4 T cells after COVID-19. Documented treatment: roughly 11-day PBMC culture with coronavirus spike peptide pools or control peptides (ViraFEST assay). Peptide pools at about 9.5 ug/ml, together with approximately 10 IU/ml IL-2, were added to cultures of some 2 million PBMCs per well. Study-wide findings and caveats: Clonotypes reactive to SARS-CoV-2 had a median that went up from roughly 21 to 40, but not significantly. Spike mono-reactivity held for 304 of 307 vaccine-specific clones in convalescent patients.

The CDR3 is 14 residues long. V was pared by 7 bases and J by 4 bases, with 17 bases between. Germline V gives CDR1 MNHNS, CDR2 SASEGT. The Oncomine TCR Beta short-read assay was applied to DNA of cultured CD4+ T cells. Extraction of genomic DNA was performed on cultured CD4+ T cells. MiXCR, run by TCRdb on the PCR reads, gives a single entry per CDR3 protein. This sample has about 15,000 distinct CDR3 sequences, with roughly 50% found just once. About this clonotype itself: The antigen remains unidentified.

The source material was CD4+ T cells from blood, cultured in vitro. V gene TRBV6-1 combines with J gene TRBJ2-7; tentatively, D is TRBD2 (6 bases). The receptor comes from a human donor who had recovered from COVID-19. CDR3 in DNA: TGTGCCAGCACTTTTGGGGCGGGACGGTACGAGCAGTACTTC. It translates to CASTFGAGRYEQYF.